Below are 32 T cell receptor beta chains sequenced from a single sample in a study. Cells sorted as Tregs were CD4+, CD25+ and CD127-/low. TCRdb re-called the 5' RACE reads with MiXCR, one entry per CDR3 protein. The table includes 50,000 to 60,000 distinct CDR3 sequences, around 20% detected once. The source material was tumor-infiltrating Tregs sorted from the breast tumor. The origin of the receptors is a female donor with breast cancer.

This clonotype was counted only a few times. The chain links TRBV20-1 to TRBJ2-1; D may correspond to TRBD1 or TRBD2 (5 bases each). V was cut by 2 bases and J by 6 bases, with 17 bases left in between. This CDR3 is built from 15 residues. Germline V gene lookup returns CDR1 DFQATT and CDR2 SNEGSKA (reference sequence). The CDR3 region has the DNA TGCAGTGCTAGATTACCTACCGCTGGGGGCAATGAGCAGTTCTTC. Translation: CSARLPTAGGNEQFF.

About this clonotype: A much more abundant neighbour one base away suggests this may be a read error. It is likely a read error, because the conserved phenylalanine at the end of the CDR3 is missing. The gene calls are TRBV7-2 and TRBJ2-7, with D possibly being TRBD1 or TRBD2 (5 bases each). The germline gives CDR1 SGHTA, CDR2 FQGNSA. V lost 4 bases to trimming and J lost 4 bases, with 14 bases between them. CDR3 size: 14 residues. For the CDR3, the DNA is TGTGCCAGCAGCTCGTCGGGACGCAGTTACGAGCAGTACCTC. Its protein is CASSSSGRSYEQYL.

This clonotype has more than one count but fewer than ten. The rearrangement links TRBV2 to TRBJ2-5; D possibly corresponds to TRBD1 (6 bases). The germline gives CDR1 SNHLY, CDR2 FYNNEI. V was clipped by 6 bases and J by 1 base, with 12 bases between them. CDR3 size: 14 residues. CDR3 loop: CASRQGNFQETQYF. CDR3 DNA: TGTGCCAGCAGACAGGGTAACTTCCAAGAGACCCAGTACTTC.

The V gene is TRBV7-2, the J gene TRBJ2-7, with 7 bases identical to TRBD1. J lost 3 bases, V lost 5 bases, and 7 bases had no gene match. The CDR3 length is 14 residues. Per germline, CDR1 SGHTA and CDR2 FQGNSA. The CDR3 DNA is TGTGCCAGCAGCCTAACGGGACAGAACTACGAGCAGTACTTC. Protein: CASSLTGQNYEQYF.

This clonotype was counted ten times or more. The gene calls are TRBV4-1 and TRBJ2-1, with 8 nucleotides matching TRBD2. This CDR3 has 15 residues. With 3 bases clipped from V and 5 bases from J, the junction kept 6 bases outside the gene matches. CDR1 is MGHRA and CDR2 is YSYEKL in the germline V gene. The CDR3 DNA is TGCGCCAGCAGCCACGGGAGGGCCATGGACAATGAGCAGTTCTTC. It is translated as CASSHGRAMDNEQFF.

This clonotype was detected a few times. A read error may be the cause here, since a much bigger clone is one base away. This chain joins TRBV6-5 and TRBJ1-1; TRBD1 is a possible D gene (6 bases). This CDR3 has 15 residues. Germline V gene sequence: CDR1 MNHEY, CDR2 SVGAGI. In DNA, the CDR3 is TGTGCCAGCAGTTACCGGGACAATATGAACGCTGAAGCTTTCTTT. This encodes CASSYRDNMNAEAFF.

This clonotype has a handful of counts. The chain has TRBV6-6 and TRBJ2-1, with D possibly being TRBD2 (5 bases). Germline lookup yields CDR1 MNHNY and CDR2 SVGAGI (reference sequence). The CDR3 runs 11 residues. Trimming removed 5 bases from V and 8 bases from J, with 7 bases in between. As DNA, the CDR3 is TGTGCCAGCAGTGACTATGATGAGCAGTTCTTC. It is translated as CASSDYDEQFF.

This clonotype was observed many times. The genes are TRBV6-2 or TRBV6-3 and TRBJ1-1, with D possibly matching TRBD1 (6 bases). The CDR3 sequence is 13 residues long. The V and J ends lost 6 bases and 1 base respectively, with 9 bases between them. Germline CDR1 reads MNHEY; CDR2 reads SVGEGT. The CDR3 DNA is TGTGCCAGCAGCCTGGGGGCGAACACTGAAGCTTTCTTT. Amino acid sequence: CASSLGANTEAFF.

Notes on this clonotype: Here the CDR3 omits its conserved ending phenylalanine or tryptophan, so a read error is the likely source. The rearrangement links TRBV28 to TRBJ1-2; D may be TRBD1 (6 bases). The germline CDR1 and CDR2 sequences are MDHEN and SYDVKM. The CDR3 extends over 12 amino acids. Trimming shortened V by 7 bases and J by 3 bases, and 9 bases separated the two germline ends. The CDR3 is CASTTGDYGYTL. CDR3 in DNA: TGTGCCAGCACGACAGGAGACTATGGCTACACCCTC.

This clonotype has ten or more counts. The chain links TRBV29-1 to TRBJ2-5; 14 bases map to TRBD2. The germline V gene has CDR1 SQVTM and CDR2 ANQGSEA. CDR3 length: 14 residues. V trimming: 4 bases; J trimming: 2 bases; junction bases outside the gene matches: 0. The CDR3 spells CSVGLAGGQETQYF. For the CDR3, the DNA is TGCAGCGTTGGACTAGCGGGAGGGCAAGAGACCCAGTACTTC. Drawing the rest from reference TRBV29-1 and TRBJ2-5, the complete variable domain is SAVISQKPSRDICQRGTSLTIQCQVDSQVTMMFWYRQQPGQSLTLIATANQGSEATYESGFVIDKFPISRPNLTFSTLTVSNMSPEDSSIYLCSVGLAGGQETQYFGPGTRLLVL.

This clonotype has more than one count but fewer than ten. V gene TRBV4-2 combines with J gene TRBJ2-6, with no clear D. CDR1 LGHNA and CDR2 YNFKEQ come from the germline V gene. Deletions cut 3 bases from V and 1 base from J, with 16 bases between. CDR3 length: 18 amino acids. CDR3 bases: TGTGCCAGCAGCCACGGTTCGGGTTTCCTTTCTGGGGCCAACGTCCTGACTTTC. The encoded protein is CASSHGSGFLSGANVLTF.

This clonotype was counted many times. The CDR3 region is CASSSAGELFF. CDR3 nucleotides: TGTGCCAGCAGTTCGGCCGGGGAGCTGTTTTTT. The chain has TRBV6-2 or TRBV6-3 and TRBJ2-2; D is unclear. Germline loops: CDR1 MNHEY, CDR2 SVGEGT. The CDR3 consists of 11 residues. Trimming shortened V by 4 bases and J by 6 bases, and 3 bases separated the two germline ends.

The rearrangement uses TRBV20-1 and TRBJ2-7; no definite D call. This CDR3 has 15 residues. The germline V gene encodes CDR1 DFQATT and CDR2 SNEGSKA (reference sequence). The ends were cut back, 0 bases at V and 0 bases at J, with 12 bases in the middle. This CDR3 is CSARDAASASYEQYF. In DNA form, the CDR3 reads TGCAGTGCTAGAGATGCGGCCTCGGCCTCCTACGAGCAGTACTTC.

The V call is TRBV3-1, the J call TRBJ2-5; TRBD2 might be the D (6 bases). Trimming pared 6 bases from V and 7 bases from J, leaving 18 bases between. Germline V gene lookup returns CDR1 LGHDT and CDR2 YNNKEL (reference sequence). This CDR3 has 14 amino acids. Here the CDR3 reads CASSRDRDSSTQYF. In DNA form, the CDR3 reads TGTGCCAGCAGTCGAGACCGGGACTCGTCGACCCAGTACTTC.

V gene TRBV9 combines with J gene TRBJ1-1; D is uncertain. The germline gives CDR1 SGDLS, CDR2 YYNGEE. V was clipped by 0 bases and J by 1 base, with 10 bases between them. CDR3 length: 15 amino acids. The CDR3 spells CASSVVDAKNTEAFF. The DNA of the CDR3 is TGTGCCAGCAGCGTAGTTGACGCAAAGAACACTGAAGCTTTCTTT.

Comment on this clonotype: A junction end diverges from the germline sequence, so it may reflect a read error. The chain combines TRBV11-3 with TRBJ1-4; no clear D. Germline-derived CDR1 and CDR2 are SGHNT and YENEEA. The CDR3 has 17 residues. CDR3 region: CASSRWEAGATNEKLCF. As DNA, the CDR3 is TGTGCCAGCAGCCGATGGGAGGCGGGCGCAACTAATGAAAAACTGTGTTTT.

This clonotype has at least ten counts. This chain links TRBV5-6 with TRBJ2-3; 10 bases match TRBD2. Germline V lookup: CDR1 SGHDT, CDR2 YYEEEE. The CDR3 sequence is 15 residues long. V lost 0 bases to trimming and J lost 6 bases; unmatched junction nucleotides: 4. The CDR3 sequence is CASSLGLAGADTQYF. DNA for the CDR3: TGTGCCAGCAGCTTGGGGCTAGCGGGAGCTGATACGCAGTATTTT.

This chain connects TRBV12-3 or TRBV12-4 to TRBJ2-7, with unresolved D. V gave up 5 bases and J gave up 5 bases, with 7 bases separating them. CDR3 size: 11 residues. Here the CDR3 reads CASSLRNEQYF. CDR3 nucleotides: TGTGCCAGCAGTCTACGTAACGAGCAGTACTTC.

The chain's CDR3 is CATTTEFTDTQYF. CDR3 nucleotides: TGTGCCACCACGACGGAATTCACAGATACGCAGTATTTT. The chain links TRBV15 to TRBJ2-3, with D unresolved. V was clipped by 7 bases and J by 2 bases, with 10 bases between them. The CDR3 extends over 13 amino acids. Germline CDR1 and CDR2: LNHNV and YYDKDF (reference sequence). The full variable domain, with the rest looked up from reference TRBV15 and TRBJ2-3, is DAMVIQNPRYQVTQFGKPVTLSCSQTLNHNVMYWYQQKSSQAPKLLFHYYDKDFNNEADTPDNFQSRRPNTSFCFLDIRSPGLGDTAMYLCATTTEFTDTQYFGPGTRLTVL.

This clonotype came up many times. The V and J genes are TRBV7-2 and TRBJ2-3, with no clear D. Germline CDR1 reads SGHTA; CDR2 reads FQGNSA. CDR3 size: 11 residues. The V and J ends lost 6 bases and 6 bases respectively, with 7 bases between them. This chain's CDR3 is CASRIFDTQYF. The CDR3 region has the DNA TGTGCCAGCAGGATTTTCGATACGCAGTATTTT.

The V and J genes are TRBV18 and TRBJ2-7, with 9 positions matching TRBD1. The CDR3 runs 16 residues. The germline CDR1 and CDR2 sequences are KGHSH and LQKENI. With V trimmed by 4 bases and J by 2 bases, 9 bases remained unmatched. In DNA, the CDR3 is TGTGCCAGCTCACAACAAGTGGGACAGGGTACCTACGAGCAGTACTTC. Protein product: CASSQQVGQGTYEQYF.

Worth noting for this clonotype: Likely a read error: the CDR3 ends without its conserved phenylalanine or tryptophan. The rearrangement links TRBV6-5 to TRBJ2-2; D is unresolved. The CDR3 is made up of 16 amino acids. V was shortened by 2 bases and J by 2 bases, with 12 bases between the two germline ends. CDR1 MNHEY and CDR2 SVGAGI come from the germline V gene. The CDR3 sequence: CASSYRVDHNTGELFL. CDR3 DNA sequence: TGTGCCAGCAGTTACAGGGTGGACCACAACACCGGGGAGCTGTTTTTA.

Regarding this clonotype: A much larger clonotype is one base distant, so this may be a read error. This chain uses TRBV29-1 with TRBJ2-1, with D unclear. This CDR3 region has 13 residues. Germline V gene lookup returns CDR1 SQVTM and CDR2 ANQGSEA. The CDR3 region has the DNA TGCAGCGTTGAAGGGTGGAAAAACAATGAGCAGCTCTTC. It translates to CSVEGWKNNEQLF.

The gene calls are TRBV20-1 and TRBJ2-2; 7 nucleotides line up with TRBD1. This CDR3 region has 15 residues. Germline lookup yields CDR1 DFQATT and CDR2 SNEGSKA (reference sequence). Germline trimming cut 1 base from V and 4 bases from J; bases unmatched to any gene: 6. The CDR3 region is CSARAGQSPTGELFF. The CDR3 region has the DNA TGCAGTGCTAGAGCGGGACAGAGCCCCACCGGGGAGCTGTTTTTT.

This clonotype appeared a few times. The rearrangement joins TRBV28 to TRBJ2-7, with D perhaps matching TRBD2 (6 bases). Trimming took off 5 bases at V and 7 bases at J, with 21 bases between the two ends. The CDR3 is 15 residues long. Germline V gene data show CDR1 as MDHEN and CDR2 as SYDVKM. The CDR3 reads CASSNPRDSSREQYF. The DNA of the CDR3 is TGTGCCAGCAGTAACCCCCGGGACTCCTCTCGAGAGCAGTACTTC.

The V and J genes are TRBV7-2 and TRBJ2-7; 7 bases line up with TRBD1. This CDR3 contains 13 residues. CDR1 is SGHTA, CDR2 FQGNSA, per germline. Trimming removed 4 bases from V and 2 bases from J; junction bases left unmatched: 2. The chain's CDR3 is CASSSQGAYEQYF. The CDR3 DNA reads TGTGCCAGCAGCTCCCAGGGGGCCTACGAGCAGTACTTC.

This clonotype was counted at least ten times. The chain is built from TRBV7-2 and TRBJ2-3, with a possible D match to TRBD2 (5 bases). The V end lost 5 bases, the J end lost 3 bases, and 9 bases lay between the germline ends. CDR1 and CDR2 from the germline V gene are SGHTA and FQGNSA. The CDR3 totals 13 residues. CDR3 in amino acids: CASSPSGTDTQYF. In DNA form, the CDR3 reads TGTGCCAGCAGCCCCTCGGGGACAGATACGCAGTATTTT.

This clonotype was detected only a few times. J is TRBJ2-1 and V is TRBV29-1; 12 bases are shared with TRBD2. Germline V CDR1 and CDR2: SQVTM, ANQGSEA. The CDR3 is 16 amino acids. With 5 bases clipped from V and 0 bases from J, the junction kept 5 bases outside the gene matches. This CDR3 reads CSVRLAGVSSYNEQFF. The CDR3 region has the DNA TGCAGCGTTCGACTAGCGGGGGTTAGCTCCTACAATGAGCAGTTCTTC.

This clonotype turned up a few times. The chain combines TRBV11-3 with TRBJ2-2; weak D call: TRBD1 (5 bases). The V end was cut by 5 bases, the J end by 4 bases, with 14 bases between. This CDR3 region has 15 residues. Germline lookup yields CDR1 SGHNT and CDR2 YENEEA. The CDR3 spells CASSGKGWITGELFF. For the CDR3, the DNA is TGTGCCAGCAGCGGCAAGGGGTGGATCACCGGGGAGCTGTTTTTT.

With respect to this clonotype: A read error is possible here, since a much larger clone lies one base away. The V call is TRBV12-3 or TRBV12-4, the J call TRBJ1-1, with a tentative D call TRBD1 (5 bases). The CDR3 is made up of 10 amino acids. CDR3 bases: TGTGCCACATCGGGGGTAGAAGCTTGCTTT. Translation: CATSGVEACF.

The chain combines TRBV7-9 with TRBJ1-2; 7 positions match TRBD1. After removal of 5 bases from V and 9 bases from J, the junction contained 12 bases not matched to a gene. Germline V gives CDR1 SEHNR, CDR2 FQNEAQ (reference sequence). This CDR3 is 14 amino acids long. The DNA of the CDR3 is TGTGCCAGCAGCCCCGGGGTCGACAGGGCGAGCTACACCTTC. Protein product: CASSPGVDRASYTF.

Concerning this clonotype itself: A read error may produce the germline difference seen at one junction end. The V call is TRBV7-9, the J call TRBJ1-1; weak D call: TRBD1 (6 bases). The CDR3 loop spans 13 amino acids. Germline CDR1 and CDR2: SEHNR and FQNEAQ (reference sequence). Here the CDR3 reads CVSSPRGDTEVFF. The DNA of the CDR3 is TGTGTCAGCAGCCCCCGGGGGGACACCGAAGTTTTCTTT.